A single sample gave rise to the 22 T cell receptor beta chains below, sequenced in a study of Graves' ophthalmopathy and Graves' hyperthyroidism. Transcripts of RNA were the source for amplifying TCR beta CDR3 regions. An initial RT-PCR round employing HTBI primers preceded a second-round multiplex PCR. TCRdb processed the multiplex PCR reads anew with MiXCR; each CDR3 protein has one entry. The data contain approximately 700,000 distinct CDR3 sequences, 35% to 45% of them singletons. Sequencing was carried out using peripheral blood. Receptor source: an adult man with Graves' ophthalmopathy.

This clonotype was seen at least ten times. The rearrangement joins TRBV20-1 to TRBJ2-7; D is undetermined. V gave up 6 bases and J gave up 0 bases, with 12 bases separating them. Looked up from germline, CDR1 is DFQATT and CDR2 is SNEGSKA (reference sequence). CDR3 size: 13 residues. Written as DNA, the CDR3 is TGCAGTGCAAGACGCTCTATCTCCTACGAGCAGTACTTC. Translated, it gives CSARRSISYEQYF.

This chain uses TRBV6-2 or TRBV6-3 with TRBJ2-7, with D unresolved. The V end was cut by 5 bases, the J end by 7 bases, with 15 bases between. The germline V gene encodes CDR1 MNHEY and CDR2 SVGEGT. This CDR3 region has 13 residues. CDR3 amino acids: CASSAAETGEQYF. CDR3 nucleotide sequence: TGTGCCAGCAGTGCGGCAGAGACCGGGGAGCAGTACTTC.

As DNA, the CDR3 is TGCAGCGTCGTAGCGGGGGTCCAAGAGACCCAGTACTTC. It codes for CSVVAGVQETQYF. This sequence joins TRBV29-1 and TRBJ2-5, with 9 nucleotides matching TRBD2. CDR1 and CDR2 from the germline V gene are SQVTM and ANQGSEA. With V trimmed by 6 bases and J by 1 base, 3 bases remained unmatched. The CDR3 length is 13 residues. The full variable domain, with the rest looked up from reference TRBV29-1 and TRBJ2-5, is SAVISQKPSRDICQRGTSLTIQCQVDSQVTMMFWYRQQPGQSLTLIATANQGSEATYESGFVIDKFPISRPNLTFSTLTVSNMSPEDSSIYLCSVVAGVQETQYFGPGTRLLVL.

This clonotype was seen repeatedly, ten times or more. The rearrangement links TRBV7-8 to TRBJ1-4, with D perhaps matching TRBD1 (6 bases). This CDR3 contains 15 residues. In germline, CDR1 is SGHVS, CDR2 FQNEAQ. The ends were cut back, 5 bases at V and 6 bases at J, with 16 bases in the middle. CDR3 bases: TGTGCCAGCAGCAACGGGGGGACAAGAGATGAAAAACTGTTTTTT. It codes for CASSNGGTRDEKLFF.

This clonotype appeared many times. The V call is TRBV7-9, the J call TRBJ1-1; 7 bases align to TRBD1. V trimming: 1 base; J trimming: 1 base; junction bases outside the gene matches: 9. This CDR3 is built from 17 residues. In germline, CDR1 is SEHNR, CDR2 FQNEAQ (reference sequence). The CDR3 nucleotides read TGTGCCAGCAGCTTAGGTTGGGACAGAGGCCCGAACACTGAAGCTTTCTTT. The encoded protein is CASSLGWDRGPNTEAFF.

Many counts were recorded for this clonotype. The CDR3 spells CASSANRPSSGANVLTF. In nucleotides, the CDR3 is TGTGCCAGCAGTGCTAACAGGCCCTCCTCTGGGGCCAACGTCCTGACTTTC. This chain uses TRBV25-1 with TRBJ2-6, with D possibly matching TRBD1 (5 bases). The CDR3 is made up of 17 amino acids. Germline V gene lookup returns CDR1 MGHDK and CDR2 SYGVNS. V was cut by 4 bases and J by 0 bases, with 13 bases left in between. Full variable domain (outside the CDR3, taken from reference TRBV25-1 and TRBJ2-6): EADIYQTPRYLVIGTGKKITLECSQTMGHDKMYWYQQDPGMELHLIHYSYGVNSTEKGDLSSESTVSRIRTEHFPLTLESARPSHTSQYLCASSANRPSSGANVLTFGAGSRLTVL.

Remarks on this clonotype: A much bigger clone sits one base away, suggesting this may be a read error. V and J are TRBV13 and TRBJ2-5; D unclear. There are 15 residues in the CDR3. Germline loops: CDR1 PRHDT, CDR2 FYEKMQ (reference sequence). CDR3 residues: CASSGNRANQEAQYF. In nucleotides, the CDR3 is TGTGCCAGCAGTGGCAACCGGGCTAACCAAGAGGCCCAGTACTTC.

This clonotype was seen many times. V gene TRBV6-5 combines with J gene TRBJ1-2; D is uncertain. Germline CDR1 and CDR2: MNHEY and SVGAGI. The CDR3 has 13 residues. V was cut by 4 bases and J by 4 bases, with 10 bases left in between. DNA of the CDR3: TGTGCCAGCAGTTCGGGAGGAATCTATGGCTACACCTTC. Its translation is CASSSGGIYGYTF.

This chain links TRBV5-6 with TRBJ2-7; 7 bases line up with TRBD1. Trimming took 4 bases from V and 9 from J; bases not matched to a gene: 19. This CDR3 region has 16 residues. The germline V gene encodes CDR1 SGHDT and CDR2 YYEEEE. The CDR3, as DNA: TGTGCCAGCAGCGTGTGGGGACAGCGAGTAAAGAATACGCAGTACTTC. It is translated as CASSVWGQRVKNTQYF. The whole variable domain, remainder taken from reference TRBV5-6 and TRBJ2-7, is DAGVTQSPTHLIKTRGQQVTLRCSPKSGHDTVSWYQQALGQGPQFIFQYYEEEERQRGNFPDRFSGHQFPNYSSELNVNALLLGDSALYLCASSVWGQRVKNTQYFGPGTRLTVT.

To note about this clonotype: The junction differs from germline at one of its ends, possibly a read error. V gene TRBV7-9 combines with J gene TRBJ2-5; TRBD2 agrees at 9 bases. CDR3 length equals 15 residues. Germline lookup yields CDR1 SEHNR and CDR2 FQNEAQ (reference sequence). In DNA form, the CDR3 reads TGTGCCAGCAGCTACACCAGCGGGGGGCCCTCCTACGAAAACTTC. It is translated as CASSYTSGGPSYENF.

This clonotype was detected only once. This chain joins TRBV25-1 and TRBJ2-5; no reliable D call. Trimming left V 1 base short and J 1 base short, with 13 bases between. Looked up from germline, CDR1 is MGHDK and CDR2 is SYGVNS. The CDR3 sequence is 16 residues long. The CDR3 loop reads CASSESGEWGQETQYF. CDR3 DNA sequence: TGTGCCAGCAGTGAATCCGGCGAATGGGGCCAAGAGACCCAGTACTTC.

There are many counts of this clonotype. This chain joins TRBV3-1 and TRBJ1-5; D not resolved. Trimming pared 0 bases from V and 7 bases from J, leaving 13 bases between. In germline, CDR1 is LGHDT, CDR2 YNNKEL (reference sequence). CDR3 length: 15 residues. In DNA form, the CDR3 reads TGTGCCAGCAGCCAAGATCAAGGATTAGGACAGCCCCAGCATTTT. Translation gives CASSQDQGLGQPQHF.

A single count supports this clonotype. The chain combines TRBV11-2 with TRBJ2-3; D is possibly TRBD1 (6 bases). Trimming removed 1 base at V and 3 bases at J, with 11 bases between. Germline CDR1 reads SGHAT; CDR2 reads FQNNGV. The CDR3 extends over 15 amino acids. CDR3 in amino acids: CASSLGTEGTDTQYF. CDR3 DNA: TGTGCCAGCAGCTTAGGGACAGAGGGTACAGATACGCAGTATTTT.

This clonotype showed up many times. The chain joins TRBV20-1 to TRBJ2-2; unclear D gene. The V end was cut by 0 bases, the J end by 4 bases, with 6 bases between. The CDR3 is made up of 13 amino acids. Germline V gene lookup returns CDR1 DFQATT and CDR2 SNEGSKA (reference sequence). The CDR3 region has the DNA TGCAGTGCTAGAGATTACAGCACCGGGGAGCTGTTTTTT. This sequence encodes CSARDYSTGELFF.

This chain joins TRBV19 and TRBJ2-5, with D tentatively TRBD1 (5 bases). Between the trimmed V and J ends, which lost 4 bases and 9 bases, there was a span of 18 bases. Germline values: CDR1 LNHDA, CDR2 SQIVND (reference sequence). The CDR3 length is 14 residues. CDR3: CASSNQGPNQPQYF. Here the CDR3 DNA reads TGTGCCAGTAGTAACCAGGGCCCAAATCAGCCCCAGTACTTC.

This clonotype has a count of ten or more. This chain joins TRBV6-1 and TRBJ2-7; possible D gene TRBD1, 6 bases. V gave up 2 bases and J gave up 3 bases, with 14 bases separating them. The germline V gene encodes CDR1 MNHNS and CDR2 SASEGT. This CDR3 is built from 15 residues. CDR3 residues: CASSETYRVDYEQYF. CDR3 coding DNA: TGTGCCAGCAGTGAAACGTACAGGGTTGACTACGAGCAGTACTTC.

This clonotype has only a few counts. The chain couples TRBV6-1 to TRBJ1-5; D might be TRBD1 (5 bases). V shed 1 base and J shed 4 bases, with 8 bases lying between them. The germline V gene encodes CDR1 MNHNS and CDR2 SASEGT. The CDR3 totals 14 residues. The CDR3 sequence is CASSEGQINQPQHF. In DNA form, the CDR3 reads TGTGCCAGCAGTGAAGGACAGATTAATCAGCCCCAGCATTTT.

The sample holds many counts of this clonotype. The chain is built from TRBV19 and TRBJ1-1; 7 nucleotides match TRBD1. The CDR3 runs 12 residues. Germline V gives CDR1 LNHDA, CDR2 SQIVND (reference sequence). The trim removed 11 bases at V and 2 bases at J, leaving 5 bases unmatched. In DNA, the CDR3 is TGTGCCGGGGACAGACAAAACACTGAAGCTTTCTTT. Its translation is CAGDRQNTEAFF.

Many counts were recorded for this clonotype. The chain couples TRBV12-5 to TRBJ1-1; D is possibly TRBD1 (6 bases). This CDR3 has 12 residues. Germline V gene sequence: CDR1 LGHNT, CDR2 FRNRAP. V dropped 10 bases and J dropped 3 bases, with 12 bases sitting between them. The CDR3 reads CATLGADTEAFF. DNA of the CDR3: TGTGCTACCCTGGGGGCGGACACTGAAGCTTTCTTT.

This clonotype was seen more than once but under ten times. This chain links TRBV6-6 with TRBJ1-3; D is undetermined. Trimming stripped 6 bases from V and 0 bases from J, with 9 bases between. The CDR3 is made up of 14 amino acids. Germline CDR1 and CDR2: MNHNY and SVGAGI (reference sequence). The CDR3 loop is CASRPFGSGNTIYF. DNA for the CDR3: TGTGCCAGCAGGCCTTTCGGCTCTGGAAACACCATATATTTT.

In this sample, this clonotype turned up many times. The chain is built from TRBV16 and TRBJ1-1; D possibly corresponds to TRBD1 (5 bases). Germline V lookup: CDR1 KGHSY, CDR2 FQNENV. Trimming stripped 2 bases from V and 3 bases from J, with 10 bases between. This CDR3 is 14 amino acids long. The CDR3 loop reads CASSQRGGDTEAFF. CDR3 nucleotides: TGTGCCAGCAGCCAACGGGGAGGGGACACTGAAGCTTTCTTT.

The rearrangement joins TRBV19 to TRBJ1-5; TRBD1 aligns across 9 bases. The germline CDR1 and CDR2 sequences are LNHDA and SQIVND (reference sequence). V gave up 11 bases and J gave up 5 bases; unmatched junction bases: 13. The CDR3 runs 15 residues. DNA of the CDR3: TGTGCCTGGAGTACGGGACAGGGAGGGGATCAGCCCCAGCATTTT. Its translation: CAWSTGQGGDQPQHF.